The 10 T cell receptor beta chains in this list originate from one sample, sequenced in a study of T cell responses to AZD1222 COVID-19 vaccine. Profiled with immunoSEQ multiplex PCR; TCRdb holds only in-frame clones, not every one. This sample carries tens of thousands of clones, around three quarters of them seen once, and the ten largest clones take over 3%. The source was peripheral blood, collected 28 days after the second AZD1222 dose. The receptors stem from an adult who received the AZD1222 COVID-19 vaccine.

The chain combines TRBV28 with TRBJ1-5; TRBD1 matches at 11 bases. V shed 5 bases and J 5 bases; nucleotides not matched to a gene: 5. The CDR3 covers 15 residues. Looked up from germline, CDR1 is MDHEN and CDR2 is SYDVKM. CDR3 sequence: CASSRDRGRDQPQHF. In DNA, the CDR3 is TGTGCCAGCAGTAGGGACAGGGGGAGGGATCAGCCCCAGCATTTT.

This sequence joins TRBV6-2 or TRBV6-3 and TRBJ2-1; D not certain. V dropped 5 bases and J dropped 9 bases, with 11 bases sitting between them. Germline lookup yields CDR1 MNHEY and CDR2 SVGEGT. The CDR3 totals 12 residues. The CDR3 bases are TGTGCCAGCAGTACCCTTAGCATTGAGCAGTTCTTC. Translation: CASSTLSIEQFF.

This chain uses TRBV7-2 with TRBJ1-1, with D unresolved. This CDR3 contains 13 residues. Trimming stripped 0 bases from V and 4 bases from J, with 6 bases between. Per the germline V gene, CDR1 is SGHTA and CDR2 is FQGNSA. DNA for the CDR3: TGTGCCAGCAGCTTAGCCGCCGGCACTGAAGCTTTCTTT. Protein product: CASSLAAGTEAFF.

This sequence joins TRBV6-5 and TRBJ1-4; D unresolved. This CDR3 comprises 14 residues. V lost 5 bases and J 3 bases, leaving 10 bases between the germline ends. CDR1 and CDR2 (germline): MNHEY, SVGAGI. CDR3 sequence (DNA): TGTGCCAGCAGTAAGGAGCTGGCTAATGAAAAACTGTTTTTT. Protein: CASSKELANEKLFF.

The gene calls are TRBV3-1 (or the pseudogene TRBV3-2) and TRBJ1-4, with D unclear. CDR1 and CDR2 (germline): LGHDT, YNNKEL (reference sequence). The CDR3 runs to 16 residues. V lost 2 bases, J lost 12 bases, and 22 bases lay in between. This chain's CDR3 is CASSQRARGKNRELFF. The DNA for the CDR3 is TGTGCCAGCAGCCAAAGGGCCAGAGGGAAAAATCGGGAACTGTTTTTT.

This clone was observed a handful of times. This chain links TRBV28 with TRBJ1-1; D is unclear. Germline CDR1 and CDR2: MDHEN and SYDVKM. There are 14 residues in the CDR3. V was cut by 0 bases and J by 0 bases, with 5 bases left in between. The CDR3 nucleotides read TGTGCCAGCAGTTTATGGAGCCTGAACACTGAAGCTTTCTTT. This encodes CASSLWSLNTEAFF. Together with reference TRBV28 and TRBJ1-1, the CDR3 gives the full variable domain: DVKVTQSSRYLVKRTGEKVFLECVQDMDHENMFWYRQDPGLGLRLIYFSYDVKMKEKGDIPEGYSVSREKKERFSLILESASTNQTSMYLCASSLWSLNTEAFFGQGTRLTVV.

The chain is built from TRBV4-1 and TRBJ1-1; D not certain. Trimming took 0 bases from V and 1 from J, leaving 9 bases between them. Germline assignment: CDR1 MGHRA and CDR2 YSYEKL. The CDR3 runs 15 residues. This CDR3 reads CASSQDPLQNTEAFF. CDR3 bases: TGCGCCAGCAGCCAAGATCCTCTTCAGAACACTGAAGCTTTCTTT.

The rearrangement uses TRBV11-1 and TRBJ1-1, with 8 bases fitting TRBD1. J gave up 3 bases and V 2 bases, and 5 bases lay outside the gene matches. Per the germline V gene, CDR1 is SGHAT and CDR2 is FQDESV (reference sequence). The CDR3 consists of 15 residues. The CDR3 sequence is CASSLHSRGHTEAFF. The CDR3, as DNA: TGTGCCAGCAGCTTACACTCCAGGGGGCACACTGAAGCTTTCTTT.

The gene calls are TRBV5-4 and TRBJ2-3; D unclear. Trimming took 2 bases from V and 0 from J, leaving 4 bases between them. CDR3 length equals 13 residues. Germline assignment: CDR1 SGHNT and CDR2 YYREEE (reference sequence). Written as DNA, the CDR3 is TGTGCCAGCAGCTTCGGCAGCACAGATACGCAGTATTTT. The encoded protein is CASSFGSTDTQYF.

The chain has TRBV18 and TRBJ2-7; D not resolved. The V end lost 3 bases, the J end lost 5 bases, and 11 bases lay between the germline ends. CDR1 is KGHSH and CDR2 is LQKENI in the germline V gene. The CDR3 totals 13 residues. CDR3 loop: CASSPPSRDEQYF. The CDR3 DNA reads TGTGCCAGCTCACCCCCCTCTAGAGACGAGCAGTACTTC.